A selection of T cell receptor beta chains follows, all from one sample in a study of T-cell reconstitution after alpha-beta-depleted transplantation in children. TCRdb passed the PCR reads through MiXCR, listing each CDR3 protein once. Seen here are 200,000 to 300,000 distinct CDR3 sequences, around 25% observed once, and the top ten hold over 2.5%. The material was PBMCs, obtained before TCRalphabeta/CD19-depleted stem cell transplant. The receptors were sampled from a girl aged 2-9 years with Fanconi anemia, due to receive a stem cell transplant. The CDR3 runs from the conserved cysteine through the conserved F or W. The D gene is left open where the match is weak. The size entry is marked missing in some rows and otherwise reads once, few, many or a size class.

clone_size d_call j_call v_call cdr3_nt cdr3_aa
NA TRBD2 TRBJ2-7 TRBV6-1 TGTGCCAGCAGTGGGGGACTAGCGGACTTCTACGAGCAGTACTTC CASSGGLADFYEQYF
many NA TRBJ1-3 TRBV29-1 TGCAGCGTTGAGGATACTGGAAACACCATATATTTT CSVEDTGNTIYF
few NA TRBJ1-1 TRBV20-1 TGCAGTGCTAGAAACCCCCCCATGAACACTGAAGCTTTCTTT CSARNPPMNTEAFF
NA TRBD2 TRBJ2-1 TRBV18 TGTGCCAGCTCACCACGCTCCCGGGACTACCCTTATGGGGAGCAGTTCTTC CASSPRSRDYPYGEQFF
NA NA TRBJ2-5 TRBV27 TGTGCCAGCAGTTTCGGCCAAAACCAAGAGACCCAGTACTTC CASSFGQNQETQYF
NA TRBD2 TRBJ2-7 TRBV19 TGTGCCAGTAGTACACTAGCGGGCAAAACCTACGAGCAGTACTTC CASSTLAGKTYEQYF
NA NA TRBJ2-1 TRBV6-4 TGTGCCAGCAGTGCAGAGTTAAGCTCCTACAATGAGCAGTTCTTC CASSAELSSYNEQFF
few NA TRBJ2-7 TRBV20-1 TGCAGTGGTACACGTTTTAGTGTGAGGGCCTACGAGCAGTACTTC CSGTRFSVRAYEQYF
NA NA TRBJ1-6 TRBV20-1 TGCAGTGCTAGTTTTTATGGACAGAGCTGGCCTTCACCCCTCCACTTT CSASFYGQSWPSPLHF
many NA TRBJ1-1 TRBV5-1 TGCGCCAGCAGCTTGGTGATTGGTGAAGCTTTCTTT CASSLVIGEAFF
few NA TRBJ2-7 TRBV20-1 TGCAGTGCTAGCTACAGGGTCATCTACGAGCAGTACTTC CSASYRVIYEQYF
NA TRBD2 TRBJ2-3 TRBV9 TGTGCCAGCAGCGTCGTAGCGGGCCACACAGATACGCAGTATTTT CASSVVAGHTDTQYF
few TRBD1 TRBJ2-7 TRBV11-2 TGTGCCAGCAGCTTAGTTCCGACAGCGTTGGCAGGGGGTTTCTACGAGCAGTACTTC CASSLVPTALAGGFYEQYF
many TRBD1 TRBJ1-2 TRBV12-3/TRBV12-4 TGTGCCAGCAGTTGGACAGGGGGCTATGGCTACACCTTC CASSWTGGYGYTF
many TRBD2 TRBJ2-1 TRBV12-3/TRBV12-4 TGTGCCAGCAGACCTACTAGCGGGAGCTCCTACAATGAGCAGTTCTTC CASRPTSGSSYNEQFF
NA TRBD2 TRBJ2-3 TRBV7-2 TGTGCCAGCAGTGGGATAGCGGGGGCCTATTTCACAGATACGCAGTATTTT CASSGIAGAYFTDTQYF
NA NA TRBJ2-2 TRBV6-1 TGTGCCAGCAGGCCCATCATGGACACCGGGGAGCTGTTTTTT CASRPIMDTGELFF
many TRBD2 TRBJ2-3 TRBV5-1 TGCGCCAGCAGCACCCTGACTAGCAGCGCGCAGTATTTT CASSTLTSSAQYF
few TRBD1 TRBJ2-3 TRBV13 TGTGCCAGCAGCGTGGTACAGGGGGACGGAGATACGCAGTATTTT CASSVVQGDGDTQYF
NA NA TRBJ2-1 TRBV20-1 TGCAGTGCTACTATACTAGAGACCTACAATGAGCAGTTCTTC CSATILETYNEQFF
NA NA TRBJ1-5 TRBV20-1 TGCAGTGCTAGTGCGAGTCAGCCCCAGCATTTT CSASASQPQHF
few TRBD2 TRBJ2-5 TRBV7-2 TGTGCCAGCAGCTTAGTTATTATAGCGGGGGAGACCCAGTACTTC CASSLVIIAGETQYF
many NA TRBJ1-1 TRBV3-1 TGTGCCAGCAGCCAAGAGGGGCGGACTGAAGCTTTCTTT CASSQEGRTEAFF
NA NA TRBJ2-3 TRBV7-3 TGTGCCAGCAGCTTAATATTGTCTCCGAGGGATACGCAGTATTTT CASSLILSPRDTQYF
many NA TRBJ2-3 TRBV29-1 TGCAGCGTTATTCGGCTAGGAATAACAGATACGCAGTATTTT CSVIRLGITDTQYF
many NA TRBJ1-5 TRBV29-1 TGCAGCGTTGAATACTTTGCGGGTCAGCCCCAGCATTTT CSVEYFAGQPQHF
few NA TRBJ1-6 TRBV7-2 TGTGCCAGCAGCTTATCAGCCAGTTATAATTCACCCCTCCACTTT CASSLSASYNSPLHF
many NA TRBJ2-5 TRBV6-4 TGTGCCAGCAGAGAGACCCAGTACTTC CASRETQYF
few NA TRBJ2-5 TRBV7-9 TGTGCCAGCAGGGAGGGGACATCGGAGACCCAGTACTTC CASREGTSETQYF
many TRBD1 TRBJ1-1 TRBV12-3/TRBV12-4 TGTGCCAGCAGTCCTGGGACAGGAGGATACACTGAAGCTTTCTTT CASSPGTGGYTEAFF
many NA TRBJ2-7 TRBV20-1 TGCAGTGCTAGAGATTCACGGGGGCAAGCCACCTACGAGCAGTACTTC CSARDSRGQATYEQYF
NA NA TRBJ2-7 TRBV6-6 TGTGCCAGCAGTTACGCGCGTTACGAGCAGTACTTC CASSYARYEQYF
few NA TRBJ1-2 TRBV20-1 TGCAGTGCTAGAGATCGAGTAGGGGCGGGAGATGGCTACACCTTC CSARDRVGAGDGYTF
NA NA TRBJ1-4 TRBV20-1 TGCAGTGCTAGAGATCTCACAAAACTGTTTTTT CSARDLTKLFF
NA TRBD2 TRBJ2-1 TRBV5-1 TGCGCCAGCAGCTTCCTGACTAGCGGGGGGAACAATGAGCAGTTCTTC CASSFLTSGGNNEQFF
many NA TRBJ2-7 TRBV6-1 TGTGCCAGCAGTGACACGGGACCCTACGAGCAGTACTTC CASSDTGPYEQYF
many TRBD1 TRBJ2-7 TRBV27 TGTGCCAGCAGTTATGGATTTAGGACAGGGACTTTCTACGAGCAGTACTTC CASSYGFRTGTFYEQYF